This T cell receptor (beta chain) appears in the sequencing data of a study of post-analysis software for immune sequencing data. General observations from the study: Controls' normalized Chao1 diversity significantly exceeded that of multiple sclerosis patients. There were four or five TRBV segments more frequent in patients than controls, and TRBV5-6, TRBV5-1 and TRBV20-1 were among them.

V gave up 2 bases and J gave up 7 bases, with 12 bases separating them. Germline V gives CDR1 SGHTA, CDR2 FQGNSA. The CDR3 totals 13 residues. As for this clonotype: Its cognate antigen is unknown.

Unique-molecular-identifier-tagged TCR beta cDNA libraries were used. TCRdb recomputed calls from the PCR reads with MiXCR, one row per CDR3 protein. This repertoire shows some 690,000 distinct CDR3 sequences, around 60% found once; its top ten account for around 11%. Sequencing input: blood. This TCR was recovered from a girl aged 2 to 9 with multiple sclerosis. The rearrangement joins TRBV7-2 to TRBJ2-7; TRBD1 is a possible D gene (6 bases). The CDR3 loop reads CASSLTGKREQYF. The CDR3 bases are TGTGCCAGCAGCTTAACAGGGAAACGTGAGCAGTACTTC.